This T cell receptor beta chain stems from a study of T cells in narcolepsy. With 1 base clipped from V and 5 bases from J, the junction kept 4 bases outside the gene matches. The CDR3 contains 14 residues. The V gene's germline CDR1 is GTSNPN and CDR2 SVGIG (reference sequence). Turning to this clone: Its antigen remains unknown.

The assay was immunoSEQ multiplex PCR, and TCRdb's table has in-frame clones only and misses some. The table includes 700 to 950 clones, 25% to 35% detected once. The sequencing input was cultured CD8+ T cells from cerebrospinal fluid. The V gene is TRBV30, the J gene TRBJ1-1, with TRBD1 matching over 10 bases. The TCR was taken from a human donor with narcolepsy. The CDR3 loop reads CAWSGQGAGTEAFF. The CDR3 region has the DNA TGTGCCTGGAGTGGACAGGGGGCAGGAACTGAAGCTTTCTTT.